Listed here are 17 T cell receptor beta chains from one sample, sequenced in a study of blood T cells in healthy people across ages. Using a J-beta primer mix together with a sample-barcoded 5' primer, a second PCR was run for roughly 6 to 11 cycles. One entry per CDR3 protein results from TCRdb running MiXCR on the 5' RACE reads. The sample lists 600,000 to 800,000 distinct CDR3 sequences; more than 45% were seen once. The sample taken for sequencing was blood. Receptors were obtained from a woman of 80 years or more in good health.

This clonotype has only a few counts. A much larger clone is a single base away; this may be a read error. The J gene is TRBJ2-5, the V gene TRBV6-4; 9 bases are a match to TRBD1. This CDR3 comprises 14 residues. The germline V gene has CDR1 MRHNA and CDR2 SNTAGT. Trimming took 3 bases from V and 11 from J; bases not matched to a gene: 10. CDR3 bases: TGTGCCAGCAGTGAGGGAACAGGGGGCGATGAGCAGTACTTC. This translates into CASSEGTGGDEQYF.

On this clonotype itself: An end of the junction does not agree with germline; a read error may underlie this. The V gene is TRBV20-1, the J gene TRBJ2-1; the match to TRBD2 covers 13 bases. Germline V lookup: CDR1 DFQATT, CDR2 SNEGSKA (reference sequence). This CDR3 contains 16 residues. DNA of the CDR3: TGCGGTGCTAGGACTAGCGGGAGTGGGGATCACAATGAGCAGTTCTTC. This sequence encodes CGARTSGSGDHNEQFF.

Note on this clonotype: It may be a read error: a sequence one base away is much more abundant. This rearrangement joins TRBV23-1 to TRBJ2-5, with D perhaps matching TRBD1 (6 bases). TRBV23-1 is known as an ORF, though its function is uncertain. The CDR3 is made up of 12 amino acids. Trimming shortened V by 2 bases and J by 11 bases, and 12 bases separated the two germline ends. CDR3 sequence: CASSQRQDEQYF. The CDR3 nucleotides read TGCGCCAGCAGTCAACGACAGGATGAGCAGTACTTC.

This clonotype was observed once. Just one base apart from a much larger clone, this may be a read error. The rearrangement uses TRBV28 and TRBJ1-2; D possibly corresponds to TRBD1 (6 bases). This CDR3 has 15 amino acids. The ends were cut back, 4 bases at V and 8 bases at J, with 20 bases in the middle. Germline V CDR1 and CDR2: MDHEN, SYDVKM. The CDR3 DNA is TGTGCCAGCAGTTCGGCGACGGGCCCTCAGGGGGGCTACACCTTC. Amino acid sequence: CASSSATGPQGGYTF.

The chain couples TRBV20-1 to TRBJ2-1, with 7 nucleotides matching TRBD2. Per the germline V gene, CDR1 is DFQATT and CDR2 is SNEGSKA (reference sequence). J gave up 10 bases and V 4 bases, and 16 bases lay outside the gene matches. CDR3 length: 15 amino acids. CDR3 loop: CSAKVGREFPVEQFF. The CDR3 DNA sequence: TGCAGTGCTAAAGTGGGGCGGGAGTTCCCCGTAGAGCAGTTCTTC.

The sample holds a few counts of this clonotype. The V and J genes are TRBV2 and TRBJ2-5; the D gene could be TRBD1 or TRBD2 (5 bases each). The CDR3 totals 11 residues. Germline CDR1 reads SNHLY; CDR2 reads FYNNEI. V dropped 7 bases and J dropped 7 bases, with 10 bases sitting between them. CDR3 sequence (DNA): TGTGCCAGCACTCCTGGGGGGACCCAGTACTTC. This translates into CASTPGGTQYF.

This clonotype was observed many times. The chain uses TRBV28 and TRBJ1-1; 8 bases line up with TRBD1. J was trimmed by 3 bases and V by 8 bases; bases with no gene match: 8. CDR3 length: 14 amino acids. Germline CDR1 and CDR2: MDHEN and SYDVKM. In DNA form, the CDR3 reads TGTGCCAGCGGCCCAGGGGGCGGGTACACTGAAGCTTTCTTT. Its translation is CASGPGGGYTEAFF.

This clonotype has only a few counts. The chain links TRBV20-1 to TRBJ2-3, with D possibly being TRBD2 (5 bases). Germline values: CDR1 DFQATT, CDR2 SNEGSKA (reference sequence). The CDR3 has 13 amino acids. The V gene lost 6 bases and the J gene lost 2 bases, with 12 bases spanning the gap. The chain's CDR3 is CSAPRRATDTQYF. Written as DNA, the CDR3 is TGCAGTGCCCCTCGGCGGGCCACAGATACGCAGTATTTT.

The chain links TRBV28 to TRBJ2-5, with 10 positions matching TRBD1. Germline loops: CDR1 MDHEN, CDR2 SYDVKM. The CDR3 extends over 16 amino acids. Losses at the gene ends were 6 bases for V and 11 bases for J; bases not matched to a gene: 18. CDR3 region: CASRGLGDRGMHEQYF. In DNA, the CDR3 is TGTGCCAGCAGGGGCCTAGGGGACAGGGGCATGCATGAGCAGTACTTC.

The chain carries TRBV30 and TRBJ2-2, with D possibly being TRBD1 or TRBD2 (5 bases each). The germline gives CDR1 GTSNPN, CDR2 SVGIG (reference sequence). V was clipped by 3 bases and J by 5 bases, with 10 bases between them. This CDR3 is built from 13 residues. Here the CDR3 DNA reads TGTGCCTGGAGGGGGACCAGAACCGGGGAGCTGTTTTTT. This gives the protein CAWRGTRTGELFF.

The J gene is TRBJ1-1, the V gene TRBV9, with unresolved D. The CDR3 extends over 14 amino acids. Germline CDR1 and CDR2: SGDLS and YYNGEE. Deletions cut 2 bases from V and 0 bases from J, with 8 bases between. The CDR3 sequence: CASSVQAVNTEAFF. DNA of the CDR3: TGTGCCAGCAGCGTCCAAGCCGTGAACACTGAAGCTTTCTTT.

This chain links TRBV24-1 with TRBJ2-5, with 8 bases aligning to TRBD1. Germline CDR1 reads KGHDR; CDR2 reads SFDVKD. CDR3 size: 18 residues. V was pared by 4 bases and J by 4 bases, with 16 bases of the junction left unmatched. In nucleotides, the CDR3 is TGTGCCACCAGTGACTACAGGGGGTCAGAAACACAGAGAGAGACCCAGTACTTC. Encoded protein: CATSDYRGSETQRETQYF.

The chain joins TRBV25-1 to TRBJ2-3; 8 positions match TRBD2. Per germline, CDR1 MGHDK and CDR2 SYGVNS. CDR3 size: 17 residues. V lost 5 bases and J lost 0; bases outside the gene matches: 10. CDR3 coding DNA: TGTGCCAGCAGTCCCTTCCTATCTAGCGGGAGCACAGATACGCAGTATTTT. Its translation is CASSPFLSSGSTDTQYF.

With respect to this clonotype: This may come from a read error, since a much larger clone is one base off. The V and J genes are TRBV12-3 or TRBV12-4 and TRBJ2-5, with 9 bases matching TRBD1. CDR3 size: 14 residues. J lost 11 bases, V lost 6 bases, and 13 bases had no gene match. The CDR3 spells CASSNRGRHNEQYF. CDR3 coding DNA: TGTGCCAGCAGCAACAGGGGGCGGCACAATGAGCAGTACTTC.

V gene TRBV28 combines with J gene TRBJ2-2; 7 nucleotides line up with TRBD1. Germline-derived CDR1 and CDR2 are MDHEN and SYDVKM. V trimming: 7 bases; J trimming: 0 bases; junction bases outside the gene matches: 5. CDR3 size: 15 residues. The CDR3 sequence: CASTLGTANTGELFF. The CDR3 DNA reads as TGTGCCAGCACCCTGGGGACAGCGAACACCGGGGAGCTGTTTTTT.

The chain is built from TRBV3-1 and TRBJ2-5, with D possibly matching TRBD2 (6 bases). The CDR3 has 15 amino acids. V dropped 3 bases and J dropped 2 bases, with 13 bases sitting between them. Germline assignment: CDR1 LGHDT and CDR2 YNNKEL (reference sequence). The CDR3 nucleotides are TGTGCCAGCAGCCAGGGGGGTACCAGACAAGAGACCCAGTACTTC. Translating it yields CASSQGGTRQETQYF.

This clonotype came up many times. The chain couples TRBV20-1 to TRBJ2-7; 7 bases agree with TRBD2. J gave up 5 bases and V 5 bases, and 12 bases lay outside the gene matches. The CDR3 is 14 amino acids. Germline CDR1 and CDR2: DFQATT and SNEGSKA (reference sequence). CDR3 DNA: TGCAGTGCTCCTAAGCGGGACGGCGGCAACGAGCAGTACTTC. This encodes CSAPKRDGGNEQYF.